Shown below are 32 T cell receptor beta chains from a single sample sequenced in a study of OX40 agonist ivuxolimab in advanced cancers. Assay: immunoSEQ multiplex PCR; the TCRdb copy retains only in-frame clones and omits some. The sample comprises approximately 74,000 clones, 75% to 95% of which are singletons, and roughly 6% rests with the top ten. The source was CD4+ or CD8+ T cells sorted from blood, collected in a trial of the OX40 agonist ivuxolimab. All receptors come from an adult with an advanced solid tumor such as melanoma, head and neck, liver or kidney cancer.

This clone was seen a few times. The V and J genes are TRBV9 and TRBJ1-1; tentatively, D is TRBD1 (6 bases). CDR1 is SGDLS and CDR2 is YYNGEE in the germline V gene. With 3 bases removed from V and 3 bases from J, the gap between germline ends came to 9 bases. The CDR3 length is 13 residues. DNA of the CDR3: TGTGCCAGCAGCGCGAGGGGGGACACTGAAGCTTTCTTT. It translates to CASSARGDTEAFF.

The J gene is TRBJ2-7, the V gene TRBV13; no definite D call. The V end lost 5 bases, the J end lost 0 bases, and 11 bases lay between the germline ends. CDR1 is PRHDT, CDR2 FYEKMQ, per germline (reference sequence). The CDR3 extends over 14 amino acids. The CDR3 DNA follows: TGTGCCAGCAGCCGGGTCCTAGACTCCTACGAGCAGTACTTC. This codes for CASSRVLDSYEQYF.

V and J are TRBV9 and TRBJ2-7; 7 positions match TRBD1. CDR1 is SGDLS, CDR2 YYNGEE, per germline. The CDR3 consists of 13 residues. Trimming removed 4 bases from V and 4 bases from J; junction bases left unmatched: 5. The CDR3 region has the DNA TGTGCCAGCAGCCCCGGGACAGTATACGAGCAGTACTTC. It specifies CASSPGTVYEQYF.

This chain links TRBV2 with TRBJ2-3; D assignment may be TRBD1 or TRBD2 (6 bases each). V was shortened by 11 bases and J by 6 bases, with 18 bases between the two germline ends. The germline V gene encodes CDR1 SNHLY and CDR2 FYNNEI. This CDR3 is 13 amino acids long. CDR3 in DNA: TGTGCCTGGAACCGGAGGGGGTGGGATACGCAGTATTTT. Translated, it gives CAWNRRGWDTQYF.

The V gene is TRBV6-6, the J gene TRBJ2-3; D assignment may be TRBD1 or TRBD2 (6 bases each). The CDR3 length is 16 residues. Trimming left V 5 bases short and J 9 bases short, with 24 bases between. Looked up from germline, CDR1 is MNHNY and CDR2 is SVGAGI (reference sequence). The CDR3 sequence: CASSQVFGGPYGTQYF. In nucleotides, the CDR3 is TGTGCCAGCAGTCAGGTTTTCGGGGGCCCTTATGGGACGCAGTATTTT.

The chain employs TRBV7-3 and TRBJ2-1; 11 nucleotides line up with TRBD2. With V trimmed by 3 bases and J by 6 bases, 4 bases remained unmatched. This CDR3 region has 15 residues. From germline, CDR1 is SGHTA and CDR2 FQGTGA. The CDR3 DNA reads TGTGCCAGCAGCTTTACTAGCGGGGGTTTCAATGAGCAGTTCTTC. Translation: CASSFTSGGFNEQFF.

This clone was observed once. The genes are TRBV9 and TRBJ1-1, with 8 bases identical to TRBD1. The CDR3 has 15 residues. The junction had 10 bases not matched to a gene; V was cut back by 5 bases and J by 4 bases. Germline values: CDR1 SGDLS, CDR2 YYNGEE. Here the CDR3 reads CASSDSNDRGTEAFF. CDR3 DNA sequence: TGTGCCAGCAGTGACTCCAATGACAGGGGCACTGAAGCTTTCTTT.

The chain is built from TRBV6-1 and TRBJ2-7; D remains ambiguous. CDR1 is MNHNS, CDR2 SASEGT, per germline. Trimming left V 10 bases short and J 1 base short, with 14 bases between. This CDR3 comprises 13 residues. CDR3 sequence (DNA): TGTGCCACCGCTCCGGACGGTTCCTACGAGCAGTACTTC. As protein: CATAPDGSYEQYF.

This sequence joins TRBV6-5 and TRBJ1-2; D call uncertain. Per the germline V gene, CDR1 is MNHEY and CDR2 is SVGAGI. The CDR3 covers 15 residues. Trimming stripped 6 bases from V and 4 bases from J, with 18 bases between. The CDR3 loop reads CASSPAAAYSYGYTF. For the CDR3, the DNA is TGTGCCAGCAGCCCTGCGGCGGCATATTCCTATGGCTACACCTTC.

This chain uses TRBV29-1 with TRBJ1-2; D uncertain. V lost 5 bases and J 7 bases, leaving 8 bases between the germline ends. The CDR3 extends over 10 amino acids. The germline V gene encodes CDR1 SQVTM and CDR2 ANQGSEA. CDR3 sequence reads: CSVYVGGYTF. In nucleotides, the CDR3 is TGCAGCGTTTATGTTGGTGGCTACACCTTC.

The chain recombines TRBV7-2 with TRBJ2-2; 8 bases agree with TRBD1. The CDR3 spans 12 residues. Trimming cost V 5 bases and J 8 bases; bases outside gene matches: 1. CDR1 and CDR2 (germline): SGHTA, FQGNSA. The chain's CDR3 is CASSGQGGELFF. The DNA of the CDR3 is TGTGCCAGCAGCGGACAGGGAGGGGAGCTGTTTTTT.

This clone has just one count. The genes are TRBV27 and TRBJ2-2; 12 bases are a match to TRBD2. CDR3 length: 18 amino acids. CDR1 and CDR2 (germline): MNHEY, SMNVEV (reference sequence). The V and J ends lost 2 bases and 5 bases, in that order; junction bases with no gene match: 9. The CDR3 here is CASSLPLGLAGYTGELFF. The CDR3 bases are TGTGCCAGCAGTTTACCCCTCGGACTAGCGGGATATACCGGGGAGCTGTTTTTT.

The chain recombines TRBV7-9 with TRBJ1-4; 10 bases align to TRBD1. V gave up 3 bases and J gave up 8 bases; unmatched junction bases: 18. Germline-derived CDR1 and CDR2 are SEHNR and FQNEAQ (reference sequence). This CDR3 is built from 19 residues. The CDR3 region has the DNA TGTGCCAGCAGCTTCCGTATACGGGACAGGGGTGTTCTAAGGGAAAAACTGTTTTTT. It specifies CASSFRIRDRGVLREKLFF.

This chain uses TRBV7-3 with TRBJ2-1; D gene ambiguous. The CDR3 is 13 amino acids. Trimming took 4 bases from V and 9 from J, leaving 13 bases between them. Germline V gene data show CDR1 as SGHTA and CDR2 as FQGTGA. CDR3 nucleotides: TGTGCCAGCAGCTCAACCCTTAGAGGTGAGCAGTTCTTC. Its protein product is CASSSTLRGEQFF.

Only one count was recorded for this clone. The gene calls are TRBV30 and TRBJ2-2; D remains unclear. Germline lookup yields CDR1 GTSNPN and CDR2 SVGIG (reference sequence). V was cut by 3 bases and J by 0 bases, with 20 bases left in between. This CDR3 has 18 residues. The CDR3 region is CAWRYSSWQHANTGELFF. For the CDR3, the DNA is TGTGCCTGGAGATATTCCTCTTGGCAGCACGCGAACACCGGGGAGCTGTTTTTT.

The rearrangement links TRBV5-4 to TRBJ2-1; D is possibly TRBD1 (6 bases). Germline values: CDR1 SGHNT, CDR2 YYREEE (reference sequence). The V end lost 4 bases, the J end lost 9 bases, and 17 bases lay between the germline ends. This CDR3 comprises 14 residues. DNA of the CDR3: TGTGCCAGCAGCCCGATTACAGGGTCCGGTGAGCAGTTCTTC. Its protein is CASSPITGSGEQFF. Variable domain in full (rest from reference TRBV5-4 and TRBJ2-1): ETGVTQSPTHLIKTRGQQVTLRCSSQSGHNTVSWYQQALGQGPQFIFQYYREEENGRGNFPPRFSGLQFPNYSSELNVNALELDDSALYLCASSPITGSGEQFFGPGTRLTVL.

The chain couples TRBV7-3 to TRBJ2-7; D is uncertain. Germline V lookup: CDR1 SGHTA, CDR2 FQGTGA. The CDR3 is 15 amino acids. V dropped 2 bases and J dropped 5 bases, with 16 bases sitting between them. Written as DNA, the CDR3 is TGTGCCAGCAGCTTATCCCTCGCCTCCTATGACGAGCAGTACTTC. Encoded protein: CASSLSLASYDEQYF. Drawing the rest from reference TRBV7-3 and TRBJ2-7, the complete variable domain is GAGVSQTPSNKVTEKGKYVELRCDPISGHTALYWYRQSLGQGPEFLIYFQGTGAADDSGLPNDRFFAVRPEGSVSTLKIQRTERGDSAVYLCASSLSLASYDEQYFGPGTRLTVT.

The V call is TRBV7-9, the J call TRBJ1-1; D may be TRBD1 (5 bases). Trimming took off 5 bases at V and 7 bases at J, with 17 bases between the two ends. Germline assignment: CDR1 SEHNR and CDR2 FQNEAQ (reference sequence). This CDR3 has 14 amino acids. The chain's CDR3 is CASSRVTQGLEAFF. The CDR3 DNA is TGTGCCAGCAGCCGGGTTACCCAGGGTCTTGAAGCTTTCTTT.

The chain is built from TRBV20-1 and TRBJ2-7, with a weak D call TRBD1 (6 bases). CDR1 and CDR2 from the germline V gene are DFQATT and SNEGSKA (reference sequence). The length of the CDR3 is 11 residues. V shed 4 bases and J shed 4 bases, with 8 bases lying between them. The CDR3 is CSATTGYEQYF. The CDR3 DNA reads as TGCAGTGCTACTACAGGGTACGAGCAGTACTTC.

The count of this clone is one. The genes are TRBV5-4 and TRBJ1-2; D gene ambiguous. Trimming left V 3 bases short and J 12 bases short, with 18 bases between. Germline values: CDR1 SGHNT, CDR2 YYREEE (reference sequence). The length of the CDR3 is 13 residues. CDR3 in DNA: TGTGCCAGCAGCTCGGGTAATGGGAACAGAGACACCTTC. It yields the protein CASSSGNGNRDTF.

This clone is a singleton in its sample. In DNA form, the CDR3 reads TGTGCCAGCAGCTTCCTTCAAACAGATACGCAGTATTTT. This encodes CASSFLQTDTQYF. J is TRBJ2-3 and V is TRBV7-3; D call uncertain. The CDR3 is made up of 13 amino acids. V was clipped by 3 bases and J by 3 bases, with 7 bases between them. Germline V gives CDR1 SGHTA, CDR2 FQGTGA.

The chain carries TRBV27 and TRBJ2-7, with 9 bases fitting TRBD1. CDR3 length: 13 residues. With V trimmed by 3 bases and J by 6 bases, 3 bases remained unmatched. Germline V gene lookup returns CDR1 MNHEY and CDR2 SMNVEV (reference sequence). CDR3 amino acids: CASSFGQGREQYF. The CDR3 nucleotides read TGTGCCAGCAGTTTTGGACAGGGGCGCGAGCAGTACTTC.

This clone is labeled as medium-sized. The chain links TRBV4-2 to TRBJ1-5, with D perhaps matching TRBD1 (5 bases). The V end lost 1 base, the J end lost 4 bases, and 14 bases lay between the germline ends. In germline, CDR1 is LGHNA, CDR2 YNFKEQ. This CDR3 contains 16 residues. The CDR3 DNA sequence: TGTGCCAGCAGCCAAGTAAGTCCGGAGGGGAATCAGCCCCAGCATTTT. The encoded protein is CASSQVSPEGNQPQHF.

The chain recombines TRBV6-5 with TRBJ1-5; possible D gene TRBD1, 5 bases. This CDR3 has 14 amino acids. The V gene's germline CDR1 is MNHEY and CDR2 SVGAGI. Trimming cost V 5 bases and J 0 bases, with 8 bases left between them. The CDR3 DNA follows: TGTGCCAGCAGTAAGACAGTTAGCAATCAGCCCCAGCATTTT. Translating gives CASSKTVSNQPQHF.

The chain couples TRBV7-9 to TRBJ2-7; the D gene could be TRBD1 or TRBD2 (5 bases each). This CDR3 has 13 residues. V lost 5 bases and J lost 0, with 8 bases in between. CDR1 and CDR2 from the germline V gene are SEHNR and FQNEAQ (reference sequence). CDR3 sequence reads: CASSRDGSYEQYF. CDR3 nucleotide sequence: TGTGCCAGCAGCCGGGACGGCTCCTACGAGCAGTACTTC.

The J gene is TRBJ1-5, the V gene TRBV27; D uncertain. Trimming took off 4 bases at V and 5 bases at J, with 9 bases between the two ends. Per germline, CDR1 MNHEY and CDR2 SMNVEV (reference sequence). This CDR3 has 13 residues. The CDR3, as DNA: TGTGCCAGCAGTTACGGTGGCGATCAGCCCCAGCATTTT. Protein: CASSYGGDQPQHF.

This chain connects TRBV19 to TRBJ1-5; the D is unclear. Germline CDR1 reads LNHDA; CDR2 reads SQIVND (reference sequence). The CDR3 has 12 amino acids. V was clipped by 7 bases and J by 1 base, with 5 bases between them. This chain's CDR3 is CASTNSNQPQHF. The CDR3 DNA reads TGTGCCAGTACCAACAGCAATCAGCCCCAGCATTTT.

This clone has a handful of counts. The J gene is TRBJ2-5, the V gene TRBV27, with D possibly TRBD2 on 6 matching bases. Germline V gene sequence: CDR1 MNHEY, CDR2 SMNVEV (reference sequence). V was shortened by 8 bases and J by 3 bases, with 10 bases between the two germline ends. This CDR3 has 12 residues. DNA of the CDR3: TGTGCCAGCCGAGGGACTGAAGAGACCCAGTACTTC. Translated: CASRGTEETQYF.

This clone appeared a single time. V usage is TRBV7-6 and J usage is TRBJ2-1; 9 positions match TRBD2. The germline V gene has CDR1 SGHVS and CDR2 FNYEAQ. This CDR3 region has 15 residues. V gave up 5 bases and J gave up 7 bases; unmatched junction bases: 9. CDR3 nucleotide sequence: TGTGCCAGCAGCCCCCATAGCGGGAGCGAGAATGAGCAGTTCTTC. Translation: CASSPHSGSENEQFF.

The chain has TRBV4-1 and TRBJ2-7; 10 nucleotides line up with TRBD2. The CDR3 extends over 16 amino acids. CDR1 is MGHRA and CDR2 is YSYEKL in the germline V gene. V shed 0 bases and J 5 bases; nucleotides not matched to a gene: 7. The DNA of the CDR3 is TGCGCCAGCAGCCAAGATGCTAGCGGGAGAGGCGACGAGCAGTACTTC. Its translation: CASSQDASGRGDEQYF.

The chain is built from TRBV7-2 and TRBJ2-7; D not certain. The CDR3 runs 12 residues. Germline CDR1 is SGHTA and CDR2 is FQGNSA. With 6 bases removed from V and 5 bases from J, the gap between germline ends came to 11 bases. The CDR3: CASSRWTDEQYF. The CDR3 nucleotides read TGTGCCAGCAGTCGATGGACGGACGAGCAGTACTTC.

This sequence joins TRBV5-5 and TRBJ1-2; D not certain. Deletions cut 0 bases from V and 3 bases from J, with 9 bases between. Germline CDR1 SGHKS, CDR2 YYEKEE (reference sequence). This CDR3 has 14 amino acids. CDR3 amino acids: CASSLVQLDYGYTF. For the CDR3, the DNA is TGTGCCAGCAGCTTGGTACAGTTGGACTATGGCTACACCTTC. Variable domain in full (rest from reference TRBV5-5 and TRBJ1-2): DAGVTQSPTHLIKTRGQQVTLRCSPISGHKSVSWYQQVLGQGPQFIFQYYEKEERGRGNFPDRFSARQFPNYSSELNVNALLLGDSALYLCASSLVQLDYGYTFGSGTRLTVV.